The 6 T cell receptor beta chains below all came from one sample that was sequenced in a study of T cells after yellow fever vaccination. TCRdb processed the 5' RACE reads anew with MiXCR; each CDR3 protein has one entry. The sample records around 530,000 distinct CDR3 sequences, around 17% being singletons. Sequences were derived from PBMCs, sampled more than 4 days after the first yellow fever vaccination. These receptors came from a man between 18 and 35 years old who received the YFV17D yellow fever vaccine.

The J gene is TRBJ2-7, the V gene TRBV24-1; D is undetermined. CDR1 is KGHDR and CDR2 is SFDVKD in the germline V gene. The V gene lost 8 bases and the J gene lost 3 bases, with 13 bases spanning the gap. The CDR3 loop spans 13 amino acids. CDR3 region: CATTRILLYEQYV. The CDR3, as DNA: TGTGCCACCACTCGGATCCTCCTCTACGAGCAGTACGTC.

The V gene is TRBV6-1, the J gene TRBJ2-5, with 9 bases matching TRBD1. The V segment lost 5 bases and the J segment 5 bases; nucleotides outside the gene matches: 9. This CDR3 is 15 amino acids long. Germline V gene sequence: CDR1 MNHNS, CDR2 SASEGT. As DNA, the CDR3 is TGTGCCAGCAGTAGCAGGGACAGGGTATGGGAGACCCAGTACTTC. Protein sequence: CASSSRDRVWETQYF.

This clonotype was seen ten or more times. The CDR3 protein is CASSLAMNTEAFF. The CDR3 nucleotides are TGTGCCAGCAGCTTAGCGATGAACACTGAAGCTTTCTTT. The V call is TRBV7-9, the J call TRBJ1-1; D is unclear. Trimming pared 0 bases from V and 0 bases from J, leaving 2 bases between. The CDR3 is 13 amino acids. CDR1 is SEHNR and CDR2 is FQNEAQ in the germline V gene (reference sequence). Filled out from reference TRBV7-9 and TRBJ1-1, the complete variable domain reads DTGVSQNPRHKITKRGQNVTFRCDPISEHNRLYWYRQTLGQGPEFLTYFQNEAQLEKSRLLSDRFSAERPKGSFSTLEIQRTEQGDSAMYLCASSLAMNTEAFFGQGTRLTVV.

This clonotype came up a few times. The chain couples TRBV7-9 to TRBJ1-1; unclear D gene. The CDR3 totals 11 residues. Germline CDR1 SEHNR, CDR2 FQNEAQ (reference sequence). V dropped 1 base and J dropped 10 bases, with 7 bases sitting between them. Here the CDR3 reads CASSLEGIAFF. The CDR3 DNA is TGTGCCAGCAGCTTAGAGGGTATAGCTTTCTTT.

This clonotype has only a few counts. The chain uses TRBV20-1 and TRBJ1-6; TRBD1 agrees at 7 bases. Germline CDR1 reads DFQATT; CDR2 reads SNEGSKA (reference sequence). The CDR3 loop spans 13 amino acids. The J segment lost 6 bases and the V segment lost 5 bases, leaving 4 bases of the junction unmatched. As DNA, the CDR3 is TGCAGTGCTGGGGACAGCAGTAATTCACCCCTCCACTTT. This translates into CSAGDSSNSPLHF.

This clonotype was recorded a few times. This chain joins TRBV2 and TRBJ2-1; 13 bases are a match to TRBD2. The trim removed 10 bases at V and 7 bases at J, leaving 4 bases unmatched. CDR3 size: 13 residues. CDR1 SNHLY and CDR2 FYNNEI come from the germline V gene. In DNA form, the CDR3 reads TGTGCCACCTCGGGACTAGCGGGGAATGAGCAGTTCTTC. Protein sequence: CATSGLAGNEQFF.